Listed here are 8 T cell receptor beta chains from one sample, sequenced in a study of blood T cells in healthy people across ages. It was with a sample-barcoded 5' primer and a J-beta primer mix that a second PCR of about 6 to 12 cycles was run. TCRdb recomputed calls from the 5' RACE reads with MiXCR, one row per CDR3 protein. The sample yields about 1.4 million distinct CDR3 sequences, roughly 60% seen once. The sample consisted of blood. The receptors stem from a man aged 18-30 years in good health.

This sequence joins TRBV7-2 and TRBJ2-3; D is unresolved. Per germline, CDR1 SGHTA and CDR2 FQGNSA. Between the trimmed V and J ends, which lost 5 bases and 4 bases, there was a span of 10 bases. This CDR3 has 13 residues. CDR3: CASSLANADTQYF. The CDR3 DNA reads as TGTGCCAGCAGCCTGGCCAATGCAGATACGCAGTATTTT.

This clonotype was recorded a few times. CDR3 bases: TGTGCCAGCAGCCCCTTGGCGGTGAGCACAGATACGCAGTATTTT. Protein product: CASSPLAVSTDTQYF. The chain combines TRBV11-2 with TRBJ2-3; D remains unclear. CDR1 and CDR2 (germline): SGHAT, FQNNGV. The germline V and J ends were trimmed by 5 bases and 0 bases, with 12 bases remaining between them. CDR3 length: 15 residues.

The genes are TRBV27 and TRBJ2-2; D may match TRBD1 or TRBD2 (5 bases each). The ends were cut back, 0 bases at V and 9 bases at J, with 11 bases in the middle. In germline, CDR1 is MNHEY, CDR2 SMNVEV (reference sequence). CDR3 length: 14 residues. The CDR3 reads CASSLSLGARELFF. The CDR3 nucleotides read TGTGCCAGCAGTTTATCGCTCGGGGCGCGGGAGCTGTTTTTT.

The chain joins TRBV7-2 to TRBJ2-1, with 10 bases fitting TRBD2. V was pared by 5 bases and J by 4 bases, with 8 bases of the junction left unmatched. Germline V gene data show CDR1 as SGHTA and CDR2 as FQGNSA. This CDR3 has 16 residues. The CDR3 DNA reads as TGTGCCAGCAGCCACAGACTAGCGGGTCTTTACAATGAGCAGTTCTTC. The encoded protein is CASSHRLAGLYNEQFF.

The chain uses TRBV7-9 and TRBJ1-4, with D perhaps matching TRBD1 (5 bases). Germline V gene data show CDR1 as SEHNR and CDR2 as FQNEAQ (reference sequence). The CDR3 runs to 15 residues. Trimming took 1 base from V and 6 from J, leaving 12 bases between them. The CDR3 DNA is TGTGCCAGCAGCTTAGTCAGCAGGGAGGATGAAAAACTGTTTTTT. Its protein product is CASSLVSREDEKLFF.

This chain's CDR3 is CASSFGTGGRLNEKLFF. The CDR3 coding sequence is TGTGCCAGCAGCTTTGGAACCGGGGGGAGACTAAATGAAAAACTGTTTTTT. V and J are TRBV11-2 and TRBJ1-4, with D possibly being TRBD1 (5 bases). Germline V gene sequence: CDR1 SGHAT, CDR2 FQNNGV. The CDR3 has 17 amino acids. V lost 3 bases to trimming and J lost 5 bases, with 19 bases between them.

As DNA, the CDR3 is TGTGCCACCAGCAGAGGCGGGACAAACCACTATGGCTACACCTTC. Amino acid sequence: CATSRGGTNHYGYTF. The chain combines TRBV15 with TRBJ1-2; tentative D call: TRBD1 (6 bases). CDR3 size: 15 residues. V lost 1 base and J 3 bases, leaving 12 bases between the germline ends. Looked up from germline, CDR1 is LNHNV and CDR2 is YYDKDF (reference sequence).

In this sample, this clonotype turned up a few times. This chain connects TRBV6-6 to TRBJ1-5, with a weak D call TRBD1 (6 bases). Trimming removed 5 bases from V and 4 bases from J, with 9 bases in between. The CDR3 spans 13 residues. Germline CDR1 and CDR2: MNHNY and SVGAGI (reference sequence). CDR3 in amino acids: CASSRDINQPQHF. CDR3 nucleotide sequence: TGTGCCAGCAGTCGGGACATTAATCAGCCCCAGCATTTT.